The T cell receptor beta chain described here comes from a study of CXCR3-negative and CXCR3-positive naive CD8 T cells. Broader study findings: Fresh PBMCs were used in most assays, and CXCR3 expression partially decreased after cryopreservation. Against CXCR3-negative naive cells, CXCR3-positive naive cells showed more hydrophobic TRB CDR3s.

Investigators sorted each CD8+ T cell subset in triplicate, taking under 350,000 cells each time. Libraries were UMI-labeled 5' RACE TRB cDNA. TCRdb re-called the 5' RACE reads and shows each CDR3 protein once, DNA omitted. Recorded for this sample: 2,500 to 3,000 distinct CDR3 sequences. This clonotype is classed as medium-sized by frequency. Its cognate antigen is unknown. This TCR was recovered from a human donor in good health. Some clones in this sample may be carry-over from other donors' samples. Sequenced material: naive CXCR3+ CD8+ T cells from blood. Sample subset: CD45RO-CCR7+CD27+CD95- naive CD8+ T cells expressing CXCR3 (TNR3+).

The CDR3 sequence: CSVVPSGGADEQFF. The V and J genes are TRBV29-1 and TRBJ2-1; the TRBD2 assignment by TCRdb is unverifiable without DNA. The CDR3 is 14 residues long. The germline CDR1 and CDR2 sequences are SQVTM and ANQGSEA.